This entry lists 7 T cell receptor beta chains sequenced from one sample in a study of blood T cell repertoires in COVID-19. Sequencing was performed with immunoSEQ multiplex PCR; in TCRdb, only in-frame clones are kept and a portion is missing. The repertoire consists of 140,000 to 150,000 clones, with 60% to 85% occurring once and the leading ten covering approximately 8.6%. What was sequenced was peripheral blood. The source is a man in his fifties or sixties with active or convalescent COVID-19.

This clone was counted a single time. This chain joins TRBV2 and TRBJ2-1; 8 bases map to TRBD1. The V gene end was trimmed by 5 bases and the J gene end by 4 bases; junction bases not matched to a gene: 4. This CDR3 is 14 amino acids long. Germline V gene data show CDR1 as SNHLY and CDR2 as FYNNEI. The CDR3 here is CASSFRGQYNEQFF. The CDR3 region has the DNA TGTGCCAGCAGTTTCAGGGGGCAATACAATGAGCAGTTCTTC.

This clone was seen a handful of times. The chain couples TRBV15 to TRBJ1-1; tentative D call: TRBD1 (5 bases). The CDR3 spans 15 residues. Germline CDR1 reads LNHNV; CDR2 reads YYDKDF (reference sequence). Trimming removed 0 bases at V and 1 base at J, with 9 bases between. The CDR3 loop is CATSREVRENTEAFF. The CDR3 nucleotides read TGTGCCACCAGCAGAGAAGTCAGGGAGAACACTGAAGCTTTCTTT.

This clone occurred once. The chain combines TRBV5-3 with TRBJ1-1, with D possibly TRBD1 on 5 matching bases. TRBV5-3 is reported as an ORF; its role is uncertain. CDR3 size: 14 residues. Trimming pared 6 bases from V and 4 bases from J, leaving 16 bases between. This CDR3 reads CARTSGGASTEAFF. As DNA, the CDR3 is TGTGCCAGAACCTCGGGGGGTGCGAGCACTGAAGCTTTCTTT.

The J gene is TRBJ2-3, the V gene TRBV15; TRBD2 might be the D (6 bases). CDR1 LNHNV and CDR2 YYDKDF come from the germline V gene (reference sequence). Trimming left V 3 bases short and J 0 bases short, with 16 bases between. This CDR3 has 17 residues. Here the CDR3 DNA reads TGTGCCACCAGCAGTGGAAGGCGGGGATCTAGCACAGATACGCAGTATTTT. Translating gives CATSSGRRGSSTDTQYF.

This clone was found once. The CDR3 nucleotides read TGTGCCAGCAGTGAATTGCTGGCTAGCGGGAATCTTGGGGAGACCCAGTACTTC. Protein: CASSELLASGNLGETQYF. The rearrangement links TRBV2 to TRBJ2-5; 9 nucleotides agree with TRBD2. The CDR3 is 18 residues long. The germline V gene encodes CDR1 SNHLY and CDR2 FYNNEI. The junction had 15 bases not matched to a gene; V was cut back by 2 bases and J by 5 bases.

The chain uses TRBV27 and TRBJ2-7; 12 positions match TRBD2. The J segment lost 2 bases and the V segment lost 6 bases, leaving 20 bases of the junction unmatched. This CDR3 comprises 20 residues. CDR1 and CDR2 (germline): MNHEY, SMNVEV (reference sequence). Here the CDR3 reads CASSLRGGPGLAGIAYEQYF. CDR3 DNA sequence: TGTGCCAGCAGCCTGAGAGGGGGGCCGGGACTAGCGGGCATAGCCTACGAGCAGTACTTC.

This chain joins TRBV6-2 or TRBV6-3 and TRBJ2-5, with 7 positions matching TRBD2. Trimming removed 6 bases from V and 4 bases from J; junction bases left unmatched: 8. The CDR3 loop spans 14 amino acids. Per the germline V gene, CDR1 is MNHEY and CDR2 is SVGEGT. CDR3 DNA: TGTGCCAGCAGCCGGGACTACCTGGGAGAGACCCAGTACTTC. Amino acids: CASSRDYLGETQYF.